This TCR beta chain emerged from a study of blood T cell repertoires in COVID-19. Study-level background: Sites in the United States, Italy and Spain provided acute and convalescent COVID-19 samples. T cells, B-cell-depleted T cells, or PBMCs provided the cDNA or gDNA that served as material.

Authors' processing steps: Amplifying reference gene primers gave estimates of nucleated cell counts. Assay used: immunoSEQ multiplex PCR; TCRdb lists only in-frame clones, some missing. For V, J and clone size, that table is used; D and trimming come from the DNA. The repertoire has about 97,000 clones, about 86% of them found once; the top ten carry just over 15%. Looked up from germline, CDR1 is SGHTS and CDR2 is YDEGEE. V was pared by 0 bases and J by 7 bases, with 11 bases between. The CDR3 is made up of 15 amino acids. The gene calls are TRBV5-8 and TRBJ1-6, with D possibly being TRBD1 (5 bases). The sequenced sample consisted of peripheral blood. The TCR comes from a human donor in a cohort sampled during active COVID-19. DNA for the CDR3: TGTGCCAGCAGCTTGGCTGTAGGGGAAAATTCACCCCTCCACTTT. It codes for CASSLAVGENSPLHF.